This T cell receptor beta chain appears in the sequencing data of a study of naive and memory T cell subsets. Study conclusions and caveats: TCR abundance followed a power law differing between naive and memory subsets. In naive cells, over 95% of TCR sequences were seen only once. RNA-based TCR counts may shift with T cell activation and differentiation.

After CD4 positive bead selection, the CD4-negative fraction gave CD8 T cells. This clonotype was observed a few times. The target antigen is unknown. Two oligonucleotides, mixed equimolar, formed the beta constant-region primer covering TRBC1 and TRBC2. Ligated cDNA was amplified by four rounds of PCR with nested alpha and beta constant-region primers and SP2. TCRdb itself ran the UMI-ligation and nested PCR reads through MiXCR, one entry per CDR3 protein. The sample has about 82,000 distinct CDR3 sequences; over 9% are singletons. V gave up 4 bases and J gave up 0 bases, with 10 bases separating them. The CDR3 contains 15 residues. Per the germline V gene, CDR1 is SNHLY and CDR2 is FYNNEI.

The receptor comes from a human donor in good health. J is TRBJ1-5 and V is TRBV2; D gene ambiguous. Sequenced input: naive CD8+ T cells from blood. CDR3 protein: CASSAQRNSNQPQHF. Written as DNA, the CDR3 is TGTGCCAGCAGTGCCCAGAGGAATAGCAATCAGCCCCAGCATTTT.